One and the same sample provided the 7 T cell receptor beta chains below, sequenced in a study of vaccination effects on CD4 cells after COVID-19. The data were produced by immunoSEQ multiplex PCR, yet TCRdb's version contains in-frame clones alone and is incomplete. This repertoire shows roughly 71,000 clones, about 81% found once; its top ten account for more than 1%. Sequencing was preceded by expansion of antigen-specific CD4+ T cells with viral peptide pools in the ViraFEST assay. Following culture for roughly 10 days, CD4+ T cells were isolated. Either the mRNA-1273 or the BNT162b2 vaccine was given to participants as two doses. What these receptors recognize is not known. This specimen consisted of CD4+ T cells from PBMCs cultured with HCoV-229E spike peptides, obtained after COVID-19 vaccination. The receptors shown here come from a human donor who received a COVID-19 vaccine.

This clone was picked up a small number of times. The DNA for the CDR3 is TGTGCCAGCAGCCTAACAGGGGTTAGCTATGGCTACACCTTC. It is translated as CASSLTGVSYGYTF. The chain uses TRBV28 and TRBJ1-2, with 7 bases that match TRBD1. With 6 bases clipped from V and 4 bases from J, the junction kept 8 bases outside the gene matches. Per germline, CDR1 MDHEN and CDR2 SYDVKM. The CDR3 is 14 residues long.

The rearrangement uses TRBV29-1 and TRBJ2-3; D is undetermined. Trimming pared 2 bases from V and 6 bases from J, leaving 9 bases between. CDR1 and CDR2 (germline): SQVTM, ANQGSEA. CDR3 length equals 12 residues. The CDR3 loop reads CSVERGPDTQYF. CDR3 in DNA: TGCAGCGTTGAACGAGGCCCTGATACGCAGTATTTT.

The rearrangement joins TRBV30 to TRBJ2-1; tentatively, D is TRBD1 (6 bases). Trimming left V 3 bases short and J 3 bases short, with 15 bases between. CDR1 and CDR2 from the germline V gene are GTSNPN and SVGIG (reference sequence). CDR3 length equals 15 residues. The CDR3 here is CAWRARDMRYNEQFF. CDR3 in DNA: TGTGCCTGGAGGGCCCGGGACATGCGCTACAATGAGCAGTTCTTC.

The genes are TRBV28 and TRBJ2-1, with 9 bases lining up with TRBD1. The CDR3 extends over 16 amino acids. Germline-derived CDR1 and CDR2 are MDHEN and SYDVKM. V was pared by 5 bases and J by 4 bases, with 9 bases of the junction left unmatched. In DNA, the CDR3 is TGTGCCAGCAGTCTAACTGACAGGGGGTATTACAATGAGCAGTTCTTC. Its protein is CASSLTDRGYYNEQFF. The full variable domain, with the rest looked up from reference TRBV28 and TRBJ2-1, is DVKVTQSSRYLVKRTGEKVFLECVQDMDHENMFWYRQDPGLGLRLIYFSYDVKMKEKGDIPEGYSVSREKKERFSLILESASTNQTSMYLCASSLTDRGYYNEQFFGPGTRLTVL.

This clone was seen a handful of times. The chain carries TRBV2 and TRBJ1-1; D possibly corresponds to TRBD1 (5 bases). Per germline, CDR1 SNHLY and CDR2 FYNNEI. The CDR3 is made up of 13 amino acids. V was pared by 6 bases and J by 5 bases, with 13 bases between. The CDR3 DNA follows: TGTGCCAGCAGATTGACAGTCAGTACTGAAGCTTTCTTT. It yields the protein CASRLTVSTEAFF.

In this sample, this clone turned up once. The gene calls are TRBV7-8 and TRBJ2-1; TRBD2 aligns across 8 bases. The CDR3 is made up of 14 amino acids. Germline lookup yields CDR1 SGHVS and CDR2 FQNEAQ. The J segment lost 3 bases and the V segment lost 8 bases, leaving 6 bases of the junction unmatched. Here the CDR3 reads CASGGGTFYNEQFF. CDR3 DNA sequence: TGTGCCAGCGGCGGGGGGACCTTCTACAATGAGCAGTTCTTC. Supplemented by reference TRBV7-8 and TRBJ2-1, the full variable domain reads GAGVSQSPRYKVAKRGQDVALRCDPISGHVSLFWYQQALGQGPEFLTYFQNEAQLDKSGLPSDRFFAERPEGSVSTLKIQRTQQEDSAVYLCASGGGTFYNEQFFGPGTRLTVL.

The rearrangement uses TRBV7-9 and TRBJ2-1; D is possibly TRBD2 (6 bases). Germline V CDR1 and CDR2: SEHNR, FQNEAQ (reference sequence). This CDR3 is built from 13 residues. V gave up 0 bases and J gave up 8 bases, with 8 bases separating them. In DNA, the CDR3 is TGTGCCAGCAGCTTAGCGAGACTAGATGAGCAGTTCTTC. As protein: CASSLARLDEQFF.